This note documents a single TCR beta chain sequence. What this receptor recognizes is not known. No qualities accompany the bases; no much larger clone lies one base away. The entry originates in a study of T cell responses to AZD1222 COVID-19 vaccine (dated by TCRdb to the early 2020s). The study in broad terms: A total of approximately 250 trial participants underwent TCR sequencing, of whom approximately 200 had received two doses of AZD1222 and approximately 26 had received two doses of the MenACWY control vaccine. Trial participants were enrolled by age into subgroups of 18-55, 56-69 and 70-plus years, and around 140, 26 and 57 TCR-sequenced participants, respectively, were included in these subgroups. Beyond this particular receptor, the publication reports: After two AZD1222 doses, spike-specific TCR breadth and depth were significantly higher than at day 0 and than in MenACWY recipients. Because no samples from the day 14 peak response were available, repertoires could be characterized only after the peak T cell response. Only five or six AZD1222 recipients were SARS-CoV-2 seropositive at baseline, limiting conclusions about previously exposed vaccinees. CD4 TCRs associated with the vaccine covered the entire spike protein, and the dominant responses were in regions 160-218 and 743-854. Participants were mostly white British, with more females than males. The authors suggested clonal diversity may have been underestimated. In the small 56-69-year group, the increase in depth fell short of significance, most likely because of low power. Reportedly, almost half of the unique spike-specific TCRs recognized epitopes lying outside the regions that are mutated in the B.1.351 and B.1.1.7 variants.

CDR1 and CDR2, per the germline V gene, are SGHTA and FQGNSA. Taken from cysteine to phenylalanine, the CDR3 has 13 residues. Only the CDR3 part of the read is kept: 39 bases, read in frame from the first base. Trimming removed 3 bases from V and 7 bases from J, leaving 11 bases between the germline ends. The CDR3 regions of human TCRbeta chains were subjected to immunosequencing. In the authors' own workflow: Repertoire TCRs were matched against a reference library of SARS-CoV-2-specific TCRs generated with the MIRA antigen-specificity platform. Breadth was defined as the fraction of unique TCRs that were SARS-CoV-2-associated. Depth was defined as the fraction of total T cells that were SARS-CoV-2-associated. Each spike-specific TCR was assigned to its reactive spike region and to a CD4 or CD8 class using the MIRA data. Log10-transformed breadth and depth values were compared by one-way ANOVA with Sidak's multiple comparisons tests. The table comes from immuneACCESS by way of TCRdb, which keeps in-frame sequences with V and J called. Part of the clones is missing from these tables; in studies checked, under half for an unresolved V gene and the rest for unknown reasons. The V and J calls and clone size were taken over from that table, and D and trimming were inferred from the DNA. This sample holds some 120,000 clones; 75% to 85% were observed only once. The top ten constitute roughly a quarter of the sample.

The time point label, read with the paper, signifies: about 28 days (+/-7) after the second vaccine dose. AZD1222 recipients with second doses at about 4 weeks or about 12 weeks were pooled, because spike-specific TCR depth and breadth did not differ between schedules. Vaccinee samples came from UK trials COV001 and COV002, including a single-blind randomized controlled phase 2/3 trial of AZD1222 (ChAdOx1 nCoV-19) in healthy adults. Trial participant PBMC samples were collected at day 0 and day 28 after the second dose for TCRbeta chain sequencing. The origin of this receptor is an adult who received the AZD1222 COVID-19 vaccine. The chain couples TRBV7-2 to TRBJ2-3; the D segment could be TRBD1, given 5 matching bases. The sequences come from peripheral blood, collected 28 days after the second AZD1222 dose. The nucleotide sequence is TGTGCCAGCAGCTTTGGAAGGACAAATACGCAGTATTTT. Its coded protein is CASSFGRTNTQYF.